This TCR beta chain was obtained from a study of OX40 agonist ivuxolimab in advanced cancers. Trimming removed 3 bases from V and 6 bases from J, with 16 bases in between. Germline assignment: CDR1 SGDLS and CDR2 YYNGEE. This CDR3 has 15 amino acids. Here immunoSEQ multiplex PCR was the method, and the copy in TCRdb shows in-frame clones only, minus some. The sample carries approximately 63,000 clones, 79% recorded once. The gene calls are TRBV9 and TRBJ1-5; maybe TRBD1 (5 bases). This clonotype was sampled from an adult with an advanced solid tumor such as melanoma, head and neck, liver or kidney cancer. The material sequenced was CD4+ or CD8+ T cells sorted from blood, taken in a trial of the OX40 agonist ivuxolimab. CDR3 sequence: CASSGSRGFGQPQHF. The CDR3 nucleotides are TGTGCCAGCAGCGGGTCGAGGGGTTTTGGTCAGCCCCAGCATTTT.